The 10 T cell receptor beta chains reported below all come from one sample, sequenced in a study of T cells after yellow fever vaccination. TCRdb ran MiXCR on the 5' RACE reads and lists one entry per CDR3 protein. Among some 340,000 distinct CDR3 sequences, over 8.5% were seen once, and the ten largest hold 3.3%. Sequences were derived from CD4+ T cells sorted from PBMCs, sampled 45 days after the yellow fever booster vaccination. These receptors came from a man aged 18 to 30 who received the YFV17D yellow fever vaccine.

The CDR3, as DNA: TGTGCCAGCAGCTTATCGTCAGGGGATCAGCCCCAGCATTTT. This encodes CASSLSSGDQPQHF. The chain employs TRBV7-3 and TRBJ1-5; possibly TRBD1 for D (6 bases). The germline V gene has CDR1 SGHTA and CDR2 FQGTGA. The CDR3 loop spans 14 amino acids. Trimming took 2 bases from V and 5 from J, leaving 10 bases between them.

In this sample, this clonotype turned up many times. V usage is TRBV12-3 or TRBV12-4 and J usage is TRBJ2-5, with D perhaps matching TRBD1 (6 bases). The V and J ends lost 5 bases and 5 bases respectively, with 15 bases between them. The CDR3 covers 14 residues. Here the CDR3 reads CASSPDRRLETQYF. CDR3 DNA: TGTGCCAGCAGTCCTGACAGGCGGTTGGAGACCCAGTACTTC.

This clonotype was seen only a few times. The chain joins TRBV5-4 to TRBJ2-1; a weak D match, TRBD1 (5 bases). The V gene's germline CDR1 is SGHNT and CDR2 YYREEE (reference sequence). This CDR3 contains 13 residues. Trimming took off 0 bases at V and 6 bases at J, with 7 bases between the two ends. The CDR3 loop reads CASSLVGANEQFF. In DNA form, the CDR3 reads TGTGCCAGCAGCTTGGTAGGGGCCAATGAGCAGTTCTTC.

In this sample, this clonotype turned up a few times. CDR3: CASLGHRAATGELFF. The CDR3 DNA sequence: TGTGCCAGCTTGGGTCACAGGGCTGCCACCGGGGAGCTGTTTTTT. The rearrangement links TRBV12-3 or TRBV12-4 to TRBJ2-2, with a tentative D call TRBD1 (6 bases). V gave up 8 bases and J gave up 4 bases, with 17 bases separating them. This CDR3 spans 15 amino acids.

The sample holds many counts of this clonotype. The J gene is TRBJ2-2, the V gene TRBV7-8, with D uncertain. The V gene's germline CDR1 is SGHVS and CDR2 FQNEAQ. V lost 6 bases and J 7 bases, leaving 9 bases between the germline ends. This CDR3 is built from 12 residues. The CDR3 is CASSHWVGELFF. The CDR3 DNA sequence: TGTGCCAGCAGTCACTGGGTCGGGGAGCTGTTTTTT.

This clonotype was picked up a small number of times. The chain carries TRBV21-1 and TRBJ2-1; the table assigns TRBD2, which was not confirmed against the DNA. TRBV21-1 is a recognized pseudogene. The CDR3 covers 17 residues. In DNA form, the CDR3 reads TGTGCCAGCAGCAAAGAGTTTGTAGCGTTATCCTACAATGAGCAGTTCTTC. This encodes CASSKEFVALSYNEQFF.

This clonotype was seen a handful of times. This rearrangement joins TRBV4-1 to TRBJ2-3; weak D call: TRBD1 (7 bases). V dropped 2 bases and J dropped 5 bases, with 14 bases sitting between them. Germline-derived CDR1 and CDR2 are MGHRA and YSYEKL. CDR3 length equals 15 residues. The CDR3 protein is CASSQSGGGKDTQYF. The CDR3 DNA is TGCGCCAGCAGCCAATCTGGAGGGGGCAAAGATACGCAGTATTTT.

The chain has TRBV7-9 and TRBJ2-1, with 8 bases fitting TRBD2. Germline-derived CDR1 and CDR2 are SEHNR and FQNEAQ (reference sequence). CDR3 size: 15 residues. V shed 5 bases, J shed 3 bases, and the junction held 6 bases outside the gene matches. In DNA form, the CDR3 reads TGTGCCAGCAGCATCCGAAGCGGGAGCTACAATGAGCAGTTCTTC. Its protein is CASSIRSGSYNEQFF.

The J gene is TRBJ2-7, the V gene TRBV6-5; 9 nucleotides match TRBD1. After removal of 4 bases from V and 1 base from J, the junction contained 8 bases not matched to a gene. CDR1 MNHEY and CDR2 SVGAGI come from the germline V gene. The CDR3 covers 16 residues. The CDR3 reads CASSSVGTGLSYEQYF. The CDR3 DNA follows: TGTGCCAGCAGTTCGGTCGGGACAGGGTTATCCTACGAGCAGTACTTC.

This clonotype appeared a single time. The chain combines TRBV24-1 with TRBJ2-1; TRBD2 matches at 12 bases. After removal of 4 bases from V and 7 bases from J, the junction contained 7 bases not matched to a gene. The germline V gene encodes CDR1 KGHDR and CDR2 SFDVKD. The CDR3 is made up of 16 amino acids. DNA of the CDR3: TGTGCCACCAGTGACCCTAGCGGGGGGGCTTGGAATGAGCAGTTCTTC. This codes for CATSDPSGGAWNEQFF.